This T cell receptor (beta chain) appears in the sequencing data of a study of monozygotic twins with inflammatory bowel disease. The length of the CDR3 is 14 residues. Germline values: CDR1 DFQATT, CDR2 SNEGSKA (reference sequence). Study conclusions and caveats: Healthy twins shared more clonotypes with others than IBD patients, most markedly active ones.

A note on this clonotype: Its antigen is still unknown.

It was 3,000 to 4,000 ng of total RNA that each TCR library used. Per sample, reverse transcription was split into eight reactions. Incorporation of UMIs carrying a 6-nucleotide sample barcode was performed by template switching. TCRdb re-called the 5' RACE reads and gives one entry per CDR3 protein, without DNA. This sample's table reports over 350,000 distinct CDR3 sequences. Sequenced input: blood. The TCR comes from a human donor with ulcerative colitis or Crohn's disease, or a healthy co-twin of an affected twin (not recorded which). The genes are TRBV20-1 and TRBJ2-7; the D gene TCRdb calls, TRBD1, cannot be checked with no DNA. The CDR3 region is CSAYPGQGDNEQYF.